One and the same sample provided the 22 T cell receptor beta chains below, sequenced in a study of cytomegalovirus exposure and HLA in healthy donors. Use of 60 Vbeta and 13 Jbeta primers characterized the PCR. Clones were read by immunoSEQ multiplex PCR, and TCRdb kept only the in-frame ones, dropping some. The table lists some 140,000 clones, roughly three quarters of them singletons. Material: PBMCs. These receptors all come from a man under 40 in good health and CMV-seronegative.

This clone was seen just once. The V and J genes are TRBV4-1 and TRBJ1-2, with a possible D match to TRBD1 (6 bases). CDR3 size: 16 residues. In germline, CDR1 is MGHRA, CDR2 YSYEKL. Trimming cost V 1 base and J 4 bases, with 16 bases left between them. In DNA form, the CDR3 reads TGCGCCAGCAGCCAAGGGGTCCCACAGGGAGCCTATGGCTACACCTTC. Protein product: CASSQGVPQGAYGYTF.

The V call is TRBV5-3, the J call TRBJ2-2, with 8 bases lining up with TRBD1. TRBV5-3 is an ORF, with its function uncertain. The junction had 21 bases not matched to a gene; V was cut back by 5 bases and J by 0 bases. This CDR3 is 21 amino acids long. The CDR3 DNA sequence: TGTGCCAGAAGTCATGGACAGGGAGGACACCGCGGGGCCTCGAACACCGGGGAGCTGTTTTTT. Encoded protein: CARSHGQGGHRGASNTGELFF.

The rearrangement uses TRBV18 and TRBJ2-7; 7 nucleotides align to TRBD2. V trimming: 6 bases; J trimming: 1 base; junction bases outside the gene matches: 12. Germline lookup yields CDR1 KGHSH and CDR2 LQKENI. The CDR3 contains 16 residues. CDR3 region: CASSLSRASGSYEQYF. The CDR3 DNA reads TGTGCCAGCTCCCTCTCCCGGGCTAGCGGATCCTACGAGCAGTACTTC.

Notes on this clone: One end of the junction does not line up with germline, which may come from a read error. The V and J genes are TRBV7-7 and TRBJ1-5; 7 nucleotides agree with TRBD1. The CDR3 runs to 14 residues. CDR1 and CDR2 (germline): SSHAT, FNYEAQ (reference sequence). CDR3 sequence (DNA): TGTGCTAGCAGTGCCACAGGGGCCGATCAGCCCCAGCATTTT. Translation: CASSATGADQPQHF.

The chain employs TRBV7-2 and TRBJ2-1; D is ambiguous. The germline V gene encodes CDR1 SGHTA and CDR2 FQGNSA. V was trimmed by 4 bases and J by 2 bases, leaving 12 bases between them. This CDR3 is 15 amino acids long. Here the CDR3 DNA reads TGTGCCAGCAGCTCTAGAACCCCTGCCTACAATGAGCAGTTCTTC. The encoded protein is CASSSRTPAYNEQFF.

This chain uses TRBV2 with TRBJ2-7, with 7 bases identical to TRBD1. After removal of 6 bases from V and 5 bases from J, the junction contained 7 bases not matched to a gene. This CDR3 spans 13 amino acids. CDR1 and CDR2 from the germline V gene are SNHLY and FYNNEI. Here the CDR3 DNA reads TGTGCCAGCAGACTCGACAGGGCTAACGAGCAGTACTTC. It yields the protein CASRLDRANEQYF.

CDR3 region: CASSLGLAGVGHETQYF. In nucleotides, the CDR3 is TGTGCCAGCAGCTTAGGGCTAGCGGGAGTAGGTCACGAGACCCAGTACTTC. The chain carries TRBV5-4 and TRBJ2-5; the match to TRBD2 covers 10 bases. V gave up 2 bases and J gave up 5 bases; unmatched junction bases: 12. The germline CDR1 and CDR2 sequences are SGHNT and YYREEE (reference sequence). This CDR3 is 17 amino acids long.

This clone showed up just a few times. The chain combines TRBV11-2 with TRBJ1-4; 7 nucleotides align to TRBD1. The CDR3 has 18 amino acids. V trimming: 5 bases; J trimming: 6 bases; junction bases outside the gene matches: 18. CDR1 is SGHAT, CDR2 FQNNGV, per germline. The CDR3 spells CASSPRRGGAEFDEKLFF. The DNA of the CDR3 is TGTGCCAGCAGCCCCCGGAGAGGGGGCGCGGAGTTTGATGAAAAACTGTTTTTT.

The V gene is TRBV11-3, the J gene TRBJ2-2; perhaps TRBD2 as D (6 bases). Trimming removed 5 bases from V and 3 bases from J, with 13 bases in between. Looked up from germline, CDR1 is SGHNT and CDR2 is YENEEA. The CDR3 loop spans 15 amino acids. CDR3 DNA sequence: TGTGCCAGCAGCCGGAGGGGTTCAGACACCGGGGAGCTGTTTTTT. Translated: CASSRRGSDTGELFF.

There are a few counts of this clone. V usage is TRBV14 and J usage is TRBJ1-2; 7 bases are shared with TRBD1. The V gene end was trimmed by 1 base and the J gene end by 4 bases; junction bases not matched to a gene: 0. The CDR3 spans 13 residues. Looked up from germline, CDR1 is SGHDN and CDR2 is FVKESK. DNA for the CDR3: TGTGCCAGCAGCCAAGGGACAGGCTATGGCTACACCTTC. Translating it yields CASSQGTGYGYTF. Complete variable domain (other parts from reference TRBV14 and TRBJ1-2): EAGVTQFPSHSVIEKGQTVTLRCDPISGHDNLYWYRRVMGKEIKFLLHFVKESKQDESGMPNNRFLAERTGGTYSTLKVQPAELEDSGVYFCASSQGTGYGYTFGSGTRLTVV.

The count of this clone is one. This chain connects TRBV27 to TRBJ2-5; unclear D gene. The V gene lost 2 bases and the J gene lost 5 bases, with 9 bases spanning the gap. There are 13 residues in the CDR3. Germline V gene data show CDR1 as MNHEY and CDR2 as SMNVEV (reference sequence). The CDR3 DNA sequence: TGTGCCAGCAGTTTAGAAGGAGCGGAGACCCAGTACTTC. Translating it yields CASSLEGAETQYF.

The V and J genes are TRBV6-1 and TRBJ2-7; D may be TRBD2 (6 bases). Looked up from germline, CDR1 is MNHNS and CDR2 is SASEGT. The CDR3 covers 14 residues. The ends were cut back, 7 bases at V and 4 bases at J, with 17 bases in the middle. The CDR3 reads CASIPEGLPYEQYF. In DNA, the CDR3 is TGTGCCAGCATCCCGGAGGGCCTCCCATACGAGCAGTACTTC.

The chain uses TRBV10-3 and TRBJ1-3; D is undetermined. Looked up from germline, CDR1 is ENHRY and CDR2 is SYGVKD. The CDR3 loop spans 15 amino acids. With 3 bases removed from V and 0 bases from J, the gap between germline ends came to 9 bases. CDR3 residues: CAISDNSFSGNTIYF. The CDR3 coding sequence is TGTGCCATCAGTGATAACAGCTTCTCTGGAAACACCATATATTTT.

The chain uses TRBV10-3 and TRBJ2-7; TRBD1 matches 11 bases. The V gene end was trimmed by 6 bases and the J gene end by 7 bases; junction bases not matched to a gene: 8. The germline V gene has CDR1 ENHRY and CDR2 SYGVKD. This CDR3 comprises 14 residues. The DNA of the CDR3 is TGTGCCATCAGACCCGGGGACAGGGGGATTGAGCAGTACTTC. Amino acid sequence: CAIRPGDRGIEQYF.

The gene calls are TRBV5-1 and TRBJ1-2, with D unclear. The CDR3 has 12 amino acids. Germline CDR1 SGHRS, CDR2 YFSETQ. Trimming cost V 5 bases and J 4 bases, with 9 bases left between them. In DNA form, the CDR3 reads TGCGCCAGCAGGGCGGAGGGCTATGGCTACACCTTC. It yields the protein CASRAEGYGYTF.

This clone was counted between two and nine times. The rearrangement joins TRBV29-1 to TRBJ1-2; TRBD1 matches at 8 bases. This CDR3 is built from 11 residues. Germline V gene lookup returns CDR1 SQVTM and CDR2 ANQGSEA. The J segment lost 7 bases and the V segment lost 7 bases, leaving 5 bases of the junction unmatched. The CDR3: CSAGTGPGYTF. The CDR3 bases are TGCAGCGCCGGGACAGGTCCTGGCTACACCTTC.

Of note for this clone: Other DNA sequences in this sample translate to the same CDR3. The chain recombines TRBV27 with TRBJ2-1; 10 nucleotides align to TRBD2. J was trimmed by 0 bases and V by 3 bases; bases with no gene match: 2. The CDR3 contains 16 residues. The V gene's germline CDR1 is MNHEY and CDR2 SMNVEV (reference sequence). CDR3 DNA: TGTGCCAGCAGTTTTAGCGGGAGGAGCTCCTACAATGAGCAGTTCTTC. Translated, it gives CASSFSGRSSYNEQFF.

This clone has only a few counts. V and J are TRBV10-2 and TRBJ2-7; 8 bases map to TRBD1. The CDR3 covers 13 residues. V trimming: 10 bases; J trimming: 7 bases; junction bases outside the gene matches: 12. Germline CDR1 and CDR2: WSHSY and SAAADI. In DNA, the CDR3 is TGCGCCATACGGGACAGGTTGGGTTGGGAGCAGTACTTC. Amino acid sequence: CAIRDRLGWEQYF.

V is TRBV6-5 and J is TRBJ2-1; D unclear. CDR3 length equals 14 residues. Germline V gene lookup returns CDR1 MNHEY and CDR2 SVGAGI. The V end was cut by 6 bases, the J end by 5 bases, with 14 bases between. CDR3 region: CASSPRSPHNEQFF. In DNA, the CDR3 is TGTGCCAGCAGCCCTCGGAGCCCCCACAATGAGCAGTTCTTC.

The chain combines TRBV2 with TRBJ2-2; D is possibly TRBD2 (6 bases). The V end lost 4 bases, the J end lost 2 bases, and 11 bases lay between the germline ends. Germline V lookup: CDR1 SNHLY, CDR2 FYNNEI. The CDR3 extends over 15 amino acids. DNA for the CDR3: TGTGCCAGCAGTGGGGGGGACTTAAACACCGGGGAGCTGTTTTTT. Residues: CASSGGDLNTGELFF. The whole variable domain, remainder taken from reference TRBV2 and TRBJ2-2, is EPEVTQTPSHQVTQMGQEVILRCVPISNHLYFYWYRQILGQKVEFLVSFYNNEISEKSEIFDDQFSVERPDGSNFTLKIRSTKLEDSAMYFCASSGGDLNTGELFFGEGSRLTVL.

This clone was observed a single time. Other DNA sequences from this sample encode an identical CDR3 as well. V is TRBV2 and J is TRBJ1-5; D remains unclear. Trimming took off 1 base at V and 3 bases at J, with 4 bases between the two ends. The CDR3 is 13 amino acids. Germline V lookup: CDR1 SNHLY, CDR2 FYNNEI. The CDR3 is CASSEGHNQPQHF. The CDR3 DNA is TGTGCCAGCAGTGAAGGACACAATCAGCCCCAGCATTTT.

The chain has TRBV19 and TRBJ1-2; a possible D gene is TRBD1 (5 bases). CDR3 size: 15 residues. The V and J ends lost 4 bases and 0 bases respectively, with 12 bases between them. Germline CDR1 LNHDA, CDR2 SQIVND (reference sequence). The CDR3 sequence: CASSTPGRANYGYTF. CDR3 in DNA: TGTGCCAGTAGTACCCCAGGGCGAGCTAACTATGGCTACACCTTC.